This passage covers 27 T cell receptor beta chains from one sample sequenced in a study of cytomegalovirus exposure and HLA in healthy donors (dated by TCRdb to about 2017). To prepare the library, the immunoSEQ multiplex PCR assay was applied. The multiplex PCR relied on a mix of 60 forward primers for TCR Vbeta segments and 13 reverse primers for TCR Jbeta segments. TCRdb's version of the immuneACCESS table is confined to in-frame rearrangements and falls short of the full clone set. An unresolved V gene accounts for under half of the shortfall where checked; the remainder is of unknown origin. Across this sample there are tens of thousands of clones, with around 64% seen only once. The ten largest clones represent roughly 2% of the sample. Input material: PBMCs. The receptors were sampled from a man aged 25 to 40 in good health and CMV-seronegative.

This clone appeared a few times. The chain joins TRBV7-2 to TRBJ2-3, with 10 bases fitting TRBD2. Per the germline V gene, CDR1 is SGHTA and CDR2 is FQGNSA. This CDR3 contains 15 residues. The ends lost 5 bases at V and 4 bases at J; junction bases unmatched: 6. The CDR3 reads CASSSRLAGPDTQYF. Here the CDR3 DNA reads TGTGCCAGCAGCAGCCGACTAGCGGGTCCAGATACGCAGTATTTT.

Only a few counts were recorded for this clone. The rearrangement links TRBV29-1 to TRBJ1-1, with TRBD1 identical over 7 bases. The germline V gene encodes CDR1 SQVTM and CDR2 ANQGSEA. V lost 5 bases and J lost 1; bases outside the gene matches: 4. The CDR3 has 13 residues. The CDR3 spells CSVPQGRNTEAFF. In DNA form, the CDR3 reads TGCAGCGTTCCACAGGGGCGGAACACTGAAGCTTTCTTT. The variable domain in full, with the rest retrieved from reference TRBV29-1 and TRBJ1-1, is SAVISQKPSRDICQRGTSLTIQCQVDSQVTMMFWYRQQPGQSLTLIATANQGSEATYESGFVIDKFPISRPNLTFSTLTVSNMSPEDSSIYLCSVPQGRNTEAFFGQGTRLTVV.

The chain couples TRBV6-4 to TRBJ2-7; 7 nucleotides match TRBD1. V lost 4 bases and J lost 5; bases outside the gene matches: 5. Looked up from germline, CDR1 is MRHNA and CDR2 is SNTAGT. There are 13 residues in the CDR3. The CDR3 DNA follows: TGTGCCAGCAGTGCCCGACAGGGTCACGAGCAGTACTTC. The encoded protein is CASSARQGHEQYF.

This clone showed up just a few times. This chain connects TRBV27 to TRBJ1-2, with a weak D call TRBD1 (5 bases). With 5 bases removed from V and 4 bases from J, the gap between germline ends came to 11 bases. The germline gives CDR1 MNHEY, CDR2 SMNVEV (reference sequence). This CDR3 is built from 13 residues. The CDR3 region has the DNA TGTGCCAGCAGTCAGACAGCCTTCTATGGCTACACCTTC. Translating it yields CASSQTAFYGYTF.

In this sample, this clone turned up a few times. The gene calls are TRBV7-9 and TRBJ2-1; 7 nucleotides agree with TRBD2. The CDR3 spans 14 residues. Germline lookup yields CDR1 SEHNR and CDR2 FQNEAQ (reference sequence). The V gene end was trimmed by 5 bases and the J gene end by 4 bases; junction bases not matched to a gene: 5. The CDR3 protein is CASSASAGYNEQFF. The CDR3, as DNA: TGTGCCAGCAGCGCGTCAGCGGGATACAATGAGCAGTTCTTC.

The rearrangement links TRBV27 to TRBJ2-7; TRBD1 might be the D (5 bases). Germline CDR1 and CDR2: MNHEY and SMNVEV (reference sequence). Trimming took 3 bases from V and 5 from J, leaving 17 bases between them. The length of the CDR3 is 15 residues. The CDR3 spells CASSFKSQGIHEQYF. CDR3 nucleotides: TGTGCCAGCAGTTTTAAGAGCCAGGGTATCCACGAGCAGTACTTC.

V and J are TRBV5-4 and TRBJ2-5; 8 bases line up with TRBD2. The CDR3 totals 16 residues. From germline, CDR1 is SGHNT and CDR2 YYREEE (reference sequence). V dropped 4 bases and J dropped 5; count of bases not matched to a gene: 13. CDR3 sequence reads: CASSATFPGGGETQYF. CDR3 bases: TGTGCCAGCAGCGCCACTTTTCCGGGAGGGGGGGAGACCCAGTACTTC.

This clone was observed a few times. The chain carries TRBV6-1 and TRBJ2-7; D is perhaps TRBD1 (5 bases). Germline V lookup: CDR1 MNHNS, CDR2 SASEGT. There are 13 residues in the CDR3. V was shortened by 2 bases and J by 4 bases, with 9 bases between the two germline ends. CDR3 residues: CASSERGSYEQYF. The DNA for the CDR3 is TGTGCCAGCAGTGAAAGGGGATCTTACGAGCAGTACTTC.

The table lists this clone with a few counts. The V gene is TRBV4-2, the J gene TRBJ2-1; D is possibly TRBD1 (5 bases). Trimming removed 0 bases from V and 5 bases from J, with 17 bases in between. The germline gives CDR1 LGHNA, CDR2 YNFKEQ. The CDR3 consists of 17 residues. Here the CDR3 reads CASSQDRVGAGDNEQFF. The CDR3 nucleotides read TGTGCCAGCAGCCAAGATAGAGTAGGGGCCGGAGACAATGAGCAGTTCTTC.

The rearrangement joins TRBV30 to TRBJ1-1; D is ambiguous. Germline values: CDR1 GTSNPN, CDR2 SVGIG (reference sequence). The CDR3 is 12 residues long. The V end lost 5 bases, the J end lost 7 bases, and 14 bases lay between the germline ends. This CDR3 is CAWGSGPIEAFF. CDR3 bases: TGTGCCTGGGGGTCAGGCCCAATTGAAGCTTTCTTT.

This clone was picked up a small number of times. The J gene is TRBJ2-7, the V gene TRBV5-1; 7 bases are shared with TRBD1. CDR3 length equals 15 residues. The germline CDR1 and CDR2 sequences are SGHRS and YFSETQ. The junction had 12 bases not matched to a gene; V was cut back by 3 bases and J by 6 bases. The CDR3 coding sequence is TGCGCCAGCAGCTCTACGACAGGGAGCCCCCCCGAGCAGTACTTC. Protein: CASSSTTGSPPEQYF.

This chain links TRBV2 with TRBJ2-6; possible D gene TRBD1, 7 bases. This CDR3 comprises 19 residues. Germline assignment: CDR1 SNHLY and CDR2 FYNNEI. V lost 1 base to trimming and J lost 5 bases, with 21 bases between them. The CDR3 region is CASSEDGLQGTYWANVLTF. CDR3 in DNA: TGTGCCAGCAGTGAAGATGGGTTACAGGGGACTTATTGGGCCAACGTCCTGACTTTC.

Points on this clone: A read error may produce the germline difference seen at one junction end. The CDR3 DNA follows: TGTCCCAGCAGCTGGGGGGGACAGGGGGGCTACGAGCAGTACTTC. It specifies CPSSWGGQGGYEQYF. The chain recombines TRBV5-6 with TRBJ2-7; 11 nucleotides agree with TRBD1. Germline CDR1 SGHDT, CDR2 YYEEEE. The CDR3 loop spans 15 amino acids.

The J gene is TRBJ2-7, the V gene TRBV27; TRBD1 is a possible D gene (6 bases). Germline CDR1 is MNHEY and CDR2 is SMNVEV (reference sequence). CDR3 size: 13 residues. The V and J ends lost 7 bases and 5 bases respectively, with 15 bases between them. CDR3: CASTRNREDEQYF. CDR3 bases: TGTGCCAGCACTCGGAACAGGGAAGACGAGCAGTACTTC.

This clone was seen a few times. One end of the junction fails to match germline, which may point to a read error. The chain links TRBV5-4 to TRBJ2-1; D possibly corresponds to TRBD2 (6 bases). This CDR3 is 15 amino acids long. CDR1 and CDR2 (germline): SGHNT, YYREEE (reference sequence). The CDR3 nucleotides read TGTACCAGCAGCTTAGGGGACTCAACCTACAATGAGCAGTTCTTC. Its translation is CTSSLGDSTYNEQFF.

This rearrangement joins TRBV7-3 to TRBJ2-2; D is undetermined. Per germline, CDR1 SGHTA and CDR2 FQGTGA. The CDR3 runs 12 residues. V was pared by 8 bases and J by 1 base, with 5 bases between. CDR3 sequence (DNA): TGTGCCAGCGGCCTGAACACCGGGGAGCTGTTTTTT. Translated: CASGLNTGELFF.

The chain couples TRBV7-9 to TRBJ2-1; 12 positions match TRBD2. The germline gives CDR1 SEHNR, CDR2 FQNEAQ (reference sequence). The CDR3 is made up of 16 amino acids. The junction had 3 bases not matched to a gene; V was cut back by 1 base and J by 5 bases. The CDR3, as DNA: TGTGCCAGCAGCTTAGTCGGACTAGCGGGGAACAATGAGCAGTTCTTC. Protein: CASSLVGLAGNNEQFF.

The rearrangement joins TRBV18 to TRBJ1-2; perhaps TRBD1 as D (6 bases). The CDR3 covers 14 residues. V lost 6 bases, J lost 1 base, and 12 bases lay in between. Looked up from germline, CDR1 is KGHSH and CDR2 is LQKENI. The CDR3 bases are TGTGCCAGCTCTCCAGTACAGGGTAACTATGGCTACACCTTC. It yields the protein CASSPVQGNYGYTF.

The chain is built from TRBV7-2 and TRBJ1-6, with a weak D call TRBD1 (5 bases). Trimming cost V 1 base and J 10 bases, with 14 bases left between them. The CDR3 has 15 amino acids. Germline V gene lookup returns CDR1 SGHTA and CDR2 FQGNSA. The CDR3 nucleotides are TGTGCCAGCAGCTTAGTAGGTCAGGGTGGCTCACCCCTCCACTTT. Its protein product is CASSLVGQGGSPLHF.

The chain couples TRBV4-1 to TRBJ2-2; TRBD2 aligns across 15 bases. With V trimmed by 2 bases and J by 6 bases, 13 bases remained unmatched. From germline, CDR1 is MGHRA and CDR2 YSYEKL. This CDR3 comprises 20 residues. CDR3 protein: CASSQKKGGGLAGGAGELFF. For the CDR3, the DNA is TGCGCCAGCAGCCAAAAAAAAGGGGGGGGACTAGCGGGAGGAGCCGGGGAGCTGTTTTTT.

CDR3 coding DNA: TGTGCCAGCAGTCCCCCGGGACACAGAGAAGCTTTCTTT. Translation gives CASSPPGHREAFF. The chain combines TRBV6-5 with TRBJ1-1, with D possibly matching TRBD1 (6 bases). Trimming pared 5 bases from V and 8 bases from J, leaving 15 bases between. Germline CDR1 is MNHEY and CDR2 is SVGAGI. This CDR3 region has 13 residues.

This clone was counted between two and nine times. The chain joins TRBV9 to TRBJ1-2; 9 bases map to TRBD1. Germline V gene sequence: CDR1 SGDLS, CDR2 YYNGEE. The V segment lost 4 bases and the J segment 12 bases; nucleotides outside the gene matches: 13. This CDR3 region has 14 residues. In nucleotides, the CDR3 is TGTGCCAGCAGCCCTGACGAGACAGGGGGTAGGGACACCTTC. Protein product: CASSPDETGGRDTF. The full variable domain, with the rest looked up from reference TRBV9 and TRBJ1-2, is DSGVTQTPKHLITATGQRVTLRCSPRSGDLSVYWYQQSLDQGLQFLIQYYNGEERAKGNILERFSAQQFPDLHSELNLSSLELGDSALYFCASSPDETGGRDTFGSGTRLTVV.

CDR3 protein: CASSLSYRTGGLSGNTIYF. Written as DNA, the CDR3 is TGTGCCAGCAGTTTATCATACCGGACAGGGGGCTTGTCTGGAAACACCATATATTTT. This sequence joins TRBV27 and TRBJ1-3, with TRBD1 identical over 11 bases. CDR1 and CDR2 from the germline V gene are MNHEY and SMNVEV (reference sequence). Unmatched junction bases numbered 8, after V lost 0 bases and J lost 1 base. This CDR3 has 19 residues.

V and J are TRBV5-4 and TRBJ2-5; D unclear. This CDR3 comprises 14 residues. Trimming stripped 0 bases from V and 4 bases from J, with 10 bases between. CDR1 and CDR2 from the germline V gene are SGHNT and YYREEE (reference sequence). In DNA form, the CDR3 reads TGTGCCAGCAGCTTGGCCCCAGCAGGAGAGACCCAGTACTTC. Its protein is CASSLAPAGETQYF.

The gene calls are TRBV25-1 and TRBJ1-2, with D unclear. The CDR3 runs to 12 residues. The germline CDR1 and CDR2 sequences are MGHDK and SYGVNS. Trimming stripped 3 bases from V and 8 bases from J, with 10 bases between. DNA for the CDR3: TGTGCCAGCAGTGACGTGATTCAGGGCTACACCTTC. It translates to CASSDVIQGYTF.

This clone has a handful of counts. V and J are TRBV9 and TRBJ1-2; D remains ambiguous. This CDR3 is 12 amino acids long. The V and J ends lost 1 base and 3 bases respectively, with 4 bases between them. CDR1 is SGDLS, CDR2 YYNGEE, per germline. The CDR3 region has the DNA TGTGCCAGCAGCGTAAGCTACTATGGCTACACCTTC. Residues: CASSVSYYGYTF. Drawing the rest from reference TRBV9 and TRBJ1-2, the complete variable domain is DSGVTQTPKHLITATGQRVTLRCSPRSGDLSVYWYQQSLDQGLQFLIQYYNGEERAKGNILERFSAQQFPDLHSELNLSSLELGDSALYFCASSVSYYGYTFGSGTRLTVV.

CDR3 bases: TGTGCCAGCAGTGCTCGCTATAATGAGCAGTTCTTC. Translating it yields CASSARYNEQFF. The V call is TRBV27, the J call TRBJ2-1; D call uncertain. Germline lookup yields CDR1 MNHEY and CDR2 SMNVEV (reference sequence). The CDR3 consists of 12 residues. The germline V and J ends were trimmed by 5 bases and 7 bases, with 9 bases remaining between them.